This TCR beta chain derives from a study of T cells in Graves' hyperthyroidism and ophthalmopathy. Turning to the study itself: At the time of initial diagnosis and before any treatment, peripheral blood was collected.

About this clonotype itself: Its antigen is as yet unknown. A read error may explain this, as a much larger clone is one base away.

The investigators amplified TCR beta CDR3 regions from RNA transcripts. The HTBI primer set served for first-round RT-PCR of the TCR CDR3. TCRdb recomputed calls from the multiplex PCR reads with MiXCR, one row per CDR3 protein. The table has some 560,000 distinct CDR3 sequences, roughly 15% seen once. Findings of the study overall: Ophthalmopathy cases were set apart from stable hyperthyroidism by a 13 V-J model. Peripheral blood also featured most of the thyroid clonotypes expanded above 0.001.

From germline, CDR1 is SNHLY and CDR2 FYNNEI. This CDR3 has 14 amino acids. The V and J ends lost 11 bases and 4 bases respectively, with 20 bases between them. The TCR originated in a woman aged 40 to 50 with Graves' hyperthyroidism. Sequences were obtained from blood. The rearrangement links TRBV2 to TRBJ1-1; tentative D call: TRBD1 (5 bases). The CDR3 sequence is CACNPGGGGTEAFF. CDR3 coding DNA: TGTGCCTGCAACCCTGGTGGGGGGGGCACTGAAGCTTTCTTT.